The clone carrying this T cell receptor (beta chain) showed up just a few times. Its specificity is unknown. The sample comes from a study of beta chain features in type 1 diabetes. Per the germline V gene, CDR1 is SGHRS and CDR2 is YFSETQ. The V and J ends lost 1 base and 6 bases, in that order; junction bases with no gene match: 22. CDR3 size: 21 residues. Study-wide results and limits: For patients, the naive, central memory and Treg TCRB repertoires appeared more alike than for healthy donors. Moderately but significantly shorter TCRB CDR3s were found in Type 1 diabetes patients in all four CD4+ subsets.

The entirety of the isolated RNA underwent reverse transcription, so expressed TCRB transcripts were sequenced. Deep immunoSEQ sequencing covered naive, central memory and regulatory T cell samples. Here immunoSEQ multiplex PCR was the method, and the copy in TCRdb shows in-frame clones only, minus some. The sample contains 300,000 to 350,000 clones, about 13% of which appear only once. This sequence was found in a woman younger than 35 with type 1 diabetes. The sequenced sample consisted of naive CD4+ T cells from blood. This chain uses TRBV5-1 with TRBJ2-1; 10 bases map to TRBD2. As DNA, the CDR3 is TGCGCCAGCAGCTTGTACAAGCCCGGGACTAGCGACCGGTATTGGGTCAATGAGCAGTTCTTC. Protein product: CASSLYKPGTSDRYWVNEQFF. Supplemented by reference TRBV5-1 and TRBJ2-1, the full variable domain reads KAGVTQTPRYLIKTRGQQVTLSCSPISGHRSVSWYQQTPGQGLQFLFEYFSETQRNKGNFPGRFSGRQFSNSRSEMNVSTLELGDSALYLCASSLYKPGTSDRYWVNEQFFGPGTRLTVL.